This T cell receptor beta chain appears in the sequencing data of a study of blood T cells in healthy people across ages. This clonotype is a singleton in its sample. A second PCR of roughly 7 to 11 cycles used a sample-barcoded 5' primer and a J-beta primer mix. TCRdb reanalysed the 5' RACE reads using MiXCR and keeps one entry per CDR3 protein. Of about 1.4 million distinct CDR3 sequences in the sample, around 59% were seen once. This CDR3 contains 13 residues. The V gene lost 2 bases and the J gene lost 5 bases, with 6 bases spanning the gap. The V and J genes are TRBV12-3 or TRBV12-4 and TRBJ2-2; no firm D call. The receptor comes from a man aged 18 to 30 in good health. Sequencing input: blood. CDR3 bases: TGTGCCAGCAGTTTAACAGAGACCGGGGAGCTGTTTTTT. Its protein is CASSLTETGELFF.